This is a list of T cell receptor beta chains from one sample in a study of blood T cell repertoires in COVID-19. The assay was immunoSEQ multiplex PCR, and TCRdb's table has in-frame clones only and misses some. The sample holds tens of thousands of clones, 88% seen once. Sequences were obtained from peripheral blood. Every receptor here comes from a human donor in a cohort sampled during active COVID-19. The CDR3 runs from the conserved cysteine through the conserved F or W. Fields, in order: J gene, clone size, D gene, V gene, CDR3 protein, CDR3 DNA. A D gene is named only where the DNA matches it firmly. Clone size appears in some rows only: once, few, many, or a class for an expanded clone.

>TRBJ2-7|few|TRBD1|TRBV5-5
CASSRIGQGASYEQYF
TGTGCCAGCAGCCGGATCGGACAGGGGGCGAGTTACGAGCAGTACTTC
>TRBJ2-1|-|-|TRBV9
CASSVDRLSSYNEQFF
TGTGCCAGCAGCGTAGACCGACTTAGCTCCTACAATGAGCAGTTCTTC
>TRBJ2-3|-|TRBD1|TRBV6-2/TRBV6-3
CASSYDRGDTQYF
TGTGCCAGCAGTTACGACAGGGGAGATACGCAGTATTTT
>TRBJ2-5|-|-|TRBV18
CASSPGGGARETQYF
TGTGCCAGCTCCCCTGGCGGAGGGGCGCGTGAGACCCAGTACTTC
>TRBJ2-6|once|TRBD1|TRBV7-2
CASSVGGFGANVLTF
TGTGCCAGCAGCGTAGGGGGCTTTGGGGCCAACGTCCTGACTTTC
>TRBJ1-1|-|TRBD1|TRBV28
CASSLQDRVEAFF
TGTGCCAGCAGCCTTCAGGACAGGGTAGAAGCTTTCTTT
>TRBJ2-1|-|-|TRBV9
CASSVGAVANEQFF
TGTGCCAGCAGCGTTGGGGCCGTGGCGAATGAGCAGTTCTTC
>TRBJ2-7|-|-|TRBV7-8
CASSLSQGGVSYEQYF
TGTGCCAGCAGCTTAAGCCAGGGTGGGGTTAGCTACGAGCAGTACTTC
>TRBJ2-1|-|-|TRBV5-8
CASSLVPPDSFYGINEQFF
TGTGCCAGCAGCTTGGTACCACCGGACAGTTTTTATGGGATAAATGAGCAGTTCTTC
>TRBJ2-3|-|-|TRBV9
CASSVARADTQYF
TGTGCCAGCAGCGTAGCCAGGGCGGATACGCAGTATTTT
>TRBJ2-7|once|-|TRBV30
CAWAQGQSYHEQYF
TGTGCCTGGGCCCAAGGACAGTCCTACCACGAGCAGTACTTC
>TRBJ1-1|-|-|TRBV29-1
CSVDRQALEAFF
TGCAGCGTTGATAGACAGGCCCTGGAGGCTTTCTTT
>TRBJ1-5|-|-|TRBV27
CASSLIQAQHF
TGTGCCAGCAGTTTAATTCAGGCCCAGCATTTT
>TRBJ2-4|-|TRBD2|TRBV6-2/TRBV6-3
CASSPPGGLENIQYF
TGTGCCAGCAGTCCACCGGGGGGGCTAGAAAACATTCAGTACTTC
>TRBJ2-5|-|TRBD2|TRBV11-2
CASSLELAGAGEETQYF
TGTGCCAGCAGCTTAGAACTAGCGGGGGCCGGGGAAGAGACCCAGTACTTC
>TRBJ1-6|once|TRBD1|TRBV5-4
CASSLGTGNSPLHF
TGTGCCAGCAGTCTTGGGACAGGGAATTCACCCCTCCACTTT
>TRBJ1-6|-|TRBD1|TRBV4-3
CASSLQTGTVSPLHF
TGCGCCAGCAGCCTACAAACCGGGACAGTATCACCCCTCCACTTT
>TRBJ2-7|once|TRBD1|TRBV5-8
CASSLRQGVTYEQYF
TGTGCCAGCAGCTTAAGACAGGGGGTAACCTACGAGCAGTACTTC
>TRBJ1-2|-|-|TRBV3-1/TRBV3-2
CASSRGGGASYGYTF
TGTGCCAGCAGCCGTGGGGGGGGCGCATCCTATGGCTACACCTTC
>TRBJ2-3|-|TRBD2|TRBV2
CASSERPSGAARGDTQYF
TGTGCCAGCAGTGAAAGGCCTAGCGGAGCAGCCCGGGGAGATACGCAGTATTTT
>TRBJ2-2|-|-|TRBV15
CATSDWPGELFF
TGTGCCACCAGCGACTGGCCCGGGGAGCTGTTTTTT
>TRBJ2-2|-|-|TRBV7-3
CASSTTGSGAGELFF
TGTGCCAGCAGCACAACGGGATCTGGCGCCGGGGAGCTGTTTTTT